The source of this T cell receptor beta chain is a study of Graves' ophthalmopathy and Graves' hyperthyroidism. Findings of the study overall: Discriminating ophthalmopathy from stable hyperthyroidism, a 13-signature model attained a sensitivity of about 88% and a specificity of around 81%.

The CDR3 has 18 amino acids. Trimming took off 0 bases at V and 1 base at J, with 16 bases between the two ends. The germline CDR1 and CDR2 sequences are SGHRS and YFSETQ. This clonotype showed up many times. The antigen is not known. TCR beta CDR3 amplification used RNA transcripts. The first round was an RT-PCR with HTBI primers, and the second round was a multiplex PCR. Using its own MiXCR run on the multiplex PCR reads, TCRdb lists one record per CDR3 protein. The data hold approximately 700,000 distinct CDR3 sequences, with under 50% observed a single time. Ophthalmopathy donors showed moderate-to-severe activity, CAS ≥3, NOSPECS ≥4 and a duration under 3 months.

Material: peripheral blood. The source of this sequence is an adult man with Graves' ophthalmopathy. The chain combines TRBV5-1 with TRBJ2-2; D is perhaps TRBD2 (6 bases). The chain's CDR3 is CASSLGVAEGLNTGELFF. For the CDR3, the DNA is TGCGCCAGCAGCTTGGGGGTAGCGGAGGGCTTGAACACCGGGGAGCTGTTTTTT.